This entry lists 17 T cell receptor beta chains sequenced from one sample in a study of control samples from healthy donors and cancer patients. Generated by immunoSEQ multiplex PCR, the TCRdb table keeps only in-frame clones and is missing some. The table lists about 160,000 clones, 96% of them singletons. The sequenced sample consisted of blood. The receptors originated from a woman in her twenties or thirties in good health.

This chain links TRBV14 with TRBJ1-3; TRBD1 aligns across 7 bases. The germline CDR1 and CDR2 sequences are SGHDN and FVKESK. The CDR3 totals 17 residues. V trimming: 2 bases; J trimming: 0 bases; junction bases outside the gene matches: 7. The CDR3 DNA follows: TGTGCCAGCAGCCAATCGGGGACAGTCGTCTCTGGAAACACCATATATTTT. It yields the protein CASSQSGTVVSGNTIYF.

This clone was found once. The chain joins TRBV10-3 to TRBJ1-4, with D tentatively TRBD1 (5 bases). Looked up from germline, CDR1 is ENHRY and CDR2 is SYGVKD. Trimming removed 5 bases from V and 4 bases from J, with 14 bases in between. CDR3 length: 15 residues. The CDR3 nucleotides read TGTGCCATCAGTTTGGGGCGGGGGAATAATGAAAAACTGTTTTTT. Translating it yields CAISLGRGNNEKLFF.

The rearrangement links TRBV9 to TRBJ2-3; D gene ambiguous. Germline values: CDR1 SGDLS, CDR2 YYNGEE. This CDR3 has 15 residues. Trimming took off 1 base at V and 2 bases at J, with 11 bases between the two ends. In DNA form, the CDR3 reads TGTGCCAGCAGCGTAAGTCCCCTCTACACAGATACGCAGTATTTT. It codes for CASSVSPLYTDTQYF.

The rearrangement links TRBV14 to TRBJ2-7, with 9 positions matching TRBD1. V was clipped by 5 bases and J by 3 bases; unmatched bases: 11. Looked up from germline, CDR1 is SGHDN and CDR2 is FVKESK. The CDR3 is 16 amino acids. CDR3: CASSTNRGRGVYEQYF. As DNA, the CDR3 is TGTGCCAGCAGCACGAACAGGGGGCGCGGGGTCTACGAGCAGTACTTC.

The chain joins TRBV9 to TRBJ2-5; D possibly corresponds to TRBD1 (5 bases). The germline V and J ends were trimmed by 0 bases and 5 bases, with 11 bases remaining between them. CDR3 length: 14 amino acids. Per the germline V gene, CDR1 is SGDLS and CDR2 is YYNGEE. The CDR3 DNA reads as TGTGCCAGCAGCGTAGCTGGGGCATCGGAGACCCAGTACTTC. Residues: CASSVAGASETQYF.

This clone came up once. The genes are TRBV19 and TRBJ2-1; 9 bases fit TRBD2. Losses at the gene ends were 7 bases for V and 0 bases for J; bases not matched to a gene: 10. The CDR3 totals 17 residues. Looked up from germline, CDR1 is LNHDA and CDR2 is SQIVND (reference sequence). DNA for the CDR3: TGTGCCAGTACCCAGCGGGGGGAAATCTACTCCTACAATGAGCAGTTCTTC. Translation: CASTQRGEIYSYNEQFF.

The chain combines TRBV2 with TRBJ2-3, with D possibly being TRBD1 or TRBD2 (6 bases each). Deletions cut 6 bases from V and 6 bases from J, with 10 bases between. Looked up from germline, CDR1 is SNHLY and CDR2 is FYNNEI. This CDR3 has 12 residues. The CDR3 DNA sequence: TGTGCCAGCAGGGGGGGCCCCGATACGCAGTATTTT. This codes for CASRGGPDTQYF. Complete variable domain (other parts from reference TRBV2 and TRBJ2-3): EPEVTQTPSHQVTQMGQEVILRCVPISNHLYFYWYRQILGQKVEFLVSFYNNEISEKSEIFDDQFSVERPDGSNFTLKIRSTKLEDSAMYFCASRGGPDTQYFGPGTRLTVL.

The chain links TRBV4-1 to TRBJ2-1, with a tentative D call TRBD2 (6 bases). There are 18 residues in the CDR3. Germline CDR1 is MGHRA and CDR2 is YSYEKL. V lost 4 bases to trimming and J lost 3 bases, with 22 bases between them. The CDR3 coding sequence is TGCGCCAGCAGCCCCGGGGGAAGGATCTCGGATAACTACAATGAGCAGTTCTTC. Translating it yields CASSPGGRISDNYNEQFF.

The CDR3 sequence is CASSLATGGTDTQYF. CDR3 bases: TGTGCCAGCAGCTTAGCGACAGGGGGGACAGATACGCAGTATTTT. The genes are TRBV7-3 and TRBJ2-3; 9 bases match TRBD1. Looked up from germline, CDR1 is SGHTA and CDR2 is FQGTGA. The length of the CDR3 is 15 residues. J was trimmed by 3 bases and V by 2 bases; bases with no gene match: 3.

In DNA, the CDR3 is TGTGCCAGCTCACCCATTATGGGGGAAGAGACCCAGTACTTC. Encoded protein: CASSPIMGEETQYF. The chain links TRBV18 to TRBJ2-5; either TRBD1 or TRBD2 may fit D (5 bases each). V was shortened by 3 bases and J by 3 bases, with 11 bases between the two germline ends. The CDR3 covers 14 residues. CDR1 is KGHSH and CDR2 is LQKENI in the germline V gene.

The genes are TRBV24-1 and TRBJ2-2; D gene unclear. Germline V gene lookup returns CDR1 KGHDR and CDR2 SFDVKD. The CDR3 sequence is 16 residues long. Trimming removed 1 base from V and 1 base from J, with 9 bases in between. This CDR3 reads CATSDLGVRNTGELFF. The CDR3 DNA reads TGTGCCACCAGTGATTTAGGAGTGAGGAACACCGGGGAGCTGTTTTTT.

V usage is TRBV7-2 and J usage is TRBJ2-3, with D possibly called TRBD1 or TRBD2 (5 bases each). Germline CDR1 is SGHTA and CDR2 is FQGNSA. With 7 bases removed from V and 2 bases from J, the gap between germline ends came to 13 bases. This CDR3 comprises 14 residues. The CDR3 loop is CASNWGINTDTQYF. CDR3 sequence (DNA): TGTGCCAGCAACTGGGGGATAAACACAGATACGCAGTATTTT.

This chain uses TRBV10-3 with TRBJ1-1, with TRBD1 matching over 11 bases. CDR1 is ENHRY, CDR2 SYGVKD, per germline. This CDR3 contains 14 residues. The ends lost 0 bases at V and 9 bases at J; junction bases unmatched: 3. CDR3: CAISESRTGGKAFF. CDR3 coding DNA: TGTGCCATCAGTGAGTCGAGGACAGGGGGCAAAGCTTTCTTT.

The chain employs TRBV9 and TRBJ2-5; D might be TRBD1 (5 bases). CDR3 length: 15 residues. Trimming pared 0 bases from V and 2 bases from J, leaving 11 bases between. Germline loops: CDR1 SGDLS, CDR2 YYNGEE. The DNA for the CDR3 is TGTGCCAGCAGCGTAGGGGGCGCTTCACAAGAGACCCAGTACTTC. It is translated as CASSVGGASQETQYF.

The CDR3 DNA reads as TGTGCCAGCAGGCAGGACAGACTGAATGAAAAACTGTTTTTT. It codes for CASRQDRLNEKLFF. V and J are TRBV6-5 and TRBJ1-4, with D possibly being TRBD1 (6 bases). The CDR3 consists of 14 residues. Germline values: CDR1 MNHEY, CDR2 SVGAGI. Trimming shortened V by 6 bases and J by 5 bases, and 13 bases separated the two germline ends.

J is TRBJ2-3 and V is TRBV6-4; D gene ambiguous. Germline CDR1 and CDR2: MRHNA and SNTAGT. The germline V and J ends were trimmed by 4 bases and 0 bases, with 5 bases remaining between them. The CDR3 spans 13 residues. The CDR3 nucleotides are TGTGCCAGCAGTGCGATAAGCACAGATACGCAGTATTTT. It is translated as CASSAISTDTQYF.

The rearrangement joins TRBV7-8 to TRBJ2-3, with 11 bases that match TRBD2. Germline trimming cut 4 bases from V and 2 bases from J; bases unmatched to any gene: 2. CDR1 and CDR2 from the germline V gene are SGHVS and FQNEAQ. The CDR3 is 15 residues long. In DNA form, the CDR3 reads TGTGCCAGCAGCTCTAGCGGGAGGAACACAGATACGCAGTATTTT. Translating gives CASSSSGRNTDTQYF.